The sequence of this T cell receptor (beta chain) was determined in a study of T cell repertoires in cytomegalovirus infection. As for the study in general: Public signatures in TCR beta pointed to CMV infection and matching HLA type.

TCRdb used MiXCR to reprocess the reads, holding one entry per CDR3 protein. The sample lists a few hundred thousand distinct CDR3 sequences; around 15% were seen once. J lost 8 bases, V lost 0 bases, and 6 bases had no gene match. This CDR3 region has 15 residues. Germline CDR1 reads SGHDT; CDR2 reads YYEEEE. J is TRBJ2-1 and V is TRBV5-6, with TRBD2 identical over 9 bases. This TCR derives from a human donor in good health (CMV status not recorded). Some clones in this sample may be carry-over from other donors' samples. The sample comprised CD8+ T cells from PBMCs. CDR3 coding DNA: TGTGCCAGCAGCTTGGGGGCGGGGGGGCCCCATGAGCAGTTCTTC. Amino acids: CASSLGAGGPHEQFF.